The rows below give T cell receptor beta chains drawn from one sample of a study of graft-versus-host responses after intestinal transplantation. Using immunoSEQ multiplex PCR, the repertoire was profiled, and TCRdb retains in-frame clones only, with some absent. The data contain about 21,000 clones, 30% to 40% of them singletons. This specimen consisted of alloreactive CD8+ T cells from a mixed lymphocyte reaction culture, obtained before intestinal transplant. These receptors came from a human patient who received an intestinal transplant. Both conserved end residues are part of each CDR3. The D gene is left open where the match is weak. Some rows mark clone size as missing; the rest say once, few, many or name a class of expanded clone.

clone_size j_call v_call d_call cdr3_aa cdr3_nt
NA TRBJ2-7 TRBV11-3 NA CASSLSRGVSYEQYF TGTGCCAGCAGCTTATCCCGAGGTGTCTCCTACGAGCAGTACTTC
medium-sized TRBJ2-7 TRBV5-1 TRBD2 CASSNGGISYEQYF TGCGCCAGCAGCAACGGGGGGATCTCCTACGAGCAGTACTTC
few TRBJ2-3 TRBV7-9 NA CASSGGTPTQYF TGTGCCAGCAGCGGCGGGACACCGACGCAGTATTTT
medium-sized TRBJ2-2 TRBV7-3 NA CASSLAPTGELFF TGTGCCAGCAGTTTAGCTCCTACCGGGGAGCTGTTTTTT
NA TRBJ2-1 TRBV4-1 TRBD1 CASSRTPGQGDEQFF TGCGCCAGCAGCCGGACACCGGGACAGGGAGATGAGCAGTTCTTC
few TRBJ1-1 TRBV4-1 TRBD1 CASSPSGQGATEAFF TGCGCCAGCAGCCCTTCGGGACAGGGGGCCACTGAAGCTTTCTTT
few TRBJ1-1 TRBV19 NA CASTPGPTMNTEAFF TGTGCCAGTACCCCAGGGCCAACGATGAACACTGAAGCTTTCTTT
medium-sized TRBJ1-2 TRBV6-1 NA CASSDLPDSNRGYTF TGTGCCAGCAGTGACCTACCGGACAGCAACAGAGGCTACACCTTC
NA TRBJ2-7 TRBV4-1 TRBD1 CASSQQQGAGIEQYF TGCGCCAGCAGCCAGCAACAGGGGGCAGGGATCGAGCAGTACTTC
few TRBJ2-3 TRBV13 NA CASSPFGVDTQYF TGTGCCAGCAGCCCGTTCGGGGTGGATACGCAGTATTTT
few TRBJ1-1 TRBV6-5 NA CASSYSENTEAFF TGTGCCAGCAGTTACTCCGAGAACACTGAAGCTTTCTTT
few TRBJ2-1 TRBV10-1 TRBD2 CASSTGTSGGPGAHNEQFF TGCGCCAGCAGTACCGGGACTAGCGGGGGACCGGGGGCACACAATGAGCAGTTCTTC
NA TRBJ2-3 TRBV6-5 TRBD2 CASRSGGLTDTQYF TGTGCCAGCAGATCGGGGGGGCTCACAGATACGCAGTATTTT
few TRBJ1-1 TRBV7-9 NA CASSITPGLRGTEAFF TGTGCCAGCAGCATAACCCCGGGCCTACGAGGCACTGAAGCTTTCTTT
NA TRBJ2-7 TRBV30 TRBD2 CAWNSGASYEQYF TGTGCCTGGAATAGCGGGGCCTCCTACGAGCAGTACTTC
NA TRBJ1-2 TRBV19 TRBD1 CASSIPGQGAGGYTF TGTGCCAGTAGTATCCCCGGACAGGGGGCGGGGGGCTACACCTTC
few TRBJ2-3 TRBV7-2 NA CASSLGAWGWMGTDTQYF TGTGCCAGCAGCTTAGGGGCTTGGGGGTGGATGGGGACAGATACGCAGTATTTT
few TRBJ2-5 TRBV5-1 NA CASSLDLGAGETQYF TGCGCCAGCAGCTTGGATCTGGGGGCGGGAGAGACCCAGTACTTC
NA TRBJ2-3 TRBV10-3 NA CAISESPGASMPDTQYF TGTGCCATCAGTGAGTCTCCAGGGGCTAGCATGCCGGATACGCAGTATTTT
NA TRBJ1-5 TRBV5-6 NA CASSLTGDLNQPQHF TGTGCCAGCAGCTTGACCGGGGACCTCAATCAGCCCCAGCATTTT
NA TRBJ1-1 TRBV4-1 NA CASSQDPAMNTEAFF TGCGCCAGCAGCCAAGACCCAGCTATGAACACTGAAGCTTTCTTT
few TRBJ2-7 TRBV7-3 NA CASSNHEGRESDEQYF TGCGCCAGCAGCAACCACGAAGGTAGGGAGTCCGACGAGCAGTACTTC
few TRBJ2-3 TRBV7-9 TRBD2 CASSLAGGPGDTQYF TGTGCCAGCAGCTTAGCGGGAGGGCCTGGAGATACGCAGTATTTT
NA TRBJ2-1 TRBV7-7 TRBD2 CASSLVAGGRNEQFF TGTGCCAGCAGCTTAGTAGCGGGAGGCCGCAATGAGCAGTTCTTC
NA TRBJ2-5 TRBV2 NA CASRLIRETQYF TGTGCCAGCAGATTGATCAGGGAGACCCAGTACTTC
few TRBJ2-3 TRBV4-2 NA CASSQSAEDLTDTQYF TGTGCCAGCAGCCAATCCGCGGAAGACCTCACAGATACGCAGTATTTT
few TRBJ1-6 TRBV6-5 TRBD1 CASRTGVRSPLHF TGTGCCAGCAGGACAGGGGTTCGGTCACCCCTCCACTTT
NA TRBJ2-1 TRBV6-6 NA CASSYSRPSYNEQFF TGTGCCAGCAGTTACTCTAGGCCCTCCTACAATGAGCAGTTCTTC
NA TRBJ1-1 TRBV6-6 NA CASSYDEGTEAFF TGTGCCAGCAGTTACGACGAGGGCACTGAAGCTTTCTTT
NA TRBJ1-4 TRBV7-2 NA CASSQGQFATNEKLFF TGTGCCAGCAGCCAAGGACAGTTTGCAACTAATGAAAAACTGTTTTTT
few TRBJ2-5 TRBV4-1 TRBD1 CASSHPRTGGETQYF TGCGCCAGCAGCCACCCACGGACAGGGGGAGAGACCCAGTACTTC
NA TRBJ2-7 TRBV9 NA CASSVGWGATYEQYF TGTGCCAGCAGCGTAGGGTGGGGGGCAACCTACGAGCAGTACTTC
NA TRBJ2-7 TRBV29-1 NA CSVEDGASVYEQYF TGCAGCGTTGAAGATGGGGCTAGCGTTTACGAGCAGTACTTC
once TRBJ2-7 TRBV6-5 NA CASTPSSYEQYF TGTGCCAGCACCCCTAGCTCCTACGAGCAGTACTTC
few TRBJ1-2 TRBV4-1 TRBD1 CASRTGFDFDYGYTF TGCGCCAGTCGGACAGGGTTTGATTTTGACTATGGCTACACCTTC
NA TRBJ2-7 TRBV5-1 NA CASSFRGSYEQYF TGCGCCAGCAGCTTTAGGGGATCCTACGAGCAGTACTTC
NA TRBJ2-1 TRBV11-1 NA CASSGTGNYNEQFF TGTGCCAGCAGCGGAACAGGGAATTACAATGAGCAGTTCTTC
few TRBJ2-6 TRBV9 NA CASSLPRGSGANVLTF TGTGCCAGCAGCCTTCCCAGGGGCTCTGGGGCCAACGTCCTGACTTTC
few TRBJ1-2 TRBV28 TRBD1 CASSAKGAGYGYTF TGTGCCAGCAGTGCCAAGGGGGCGGGATATGGCTACACCTTC
few TRBJ1-2 TRBV7-9 TRBD1 CASSDPREGASSYGYTF TGTGCCAGCAGCGATCCCCGGGAGGGGGCGAGTTCCTATGGCTACACCTTC
medium-sized TRBJ1-1 TRBV7-9 NA CASSPRGGDTEAFF TGTGCCAGCAGCCCCCGGGGGGGTGACACTGAAGCTTTCTTT
few TRBJ2-7 TRBV19 TRBD2 CASSYTSGSYEQYF TGTGCCAGTAGTTACACTAGCGGGAGTTACGAGCAGTACTTC
NA TRBJ2-7 TRBV18 TRBD2 CASSPQLGRLWYEQYF TGTGCCAGCTCACCACAACTCGGGAGGTTGTGGTACGAGCAGTACTTC
few TRBJ2-7 TRBV9 NA CASSPSAATSGYEQYF TGTGCCAGCAGCCCCTCGGCAGCGACCTCGGGCTACGAGCAGTACTTC
NA TRBJ1-2 TRBV5-1 NA CASRHLPRQKGYTF TGCGCCAGCAGACACTTACCTCGACAGAAAGGCTACACCTTC
NA TRBJ2-1 TRBV5-4 TRBD2 CASEARSGGDEQFF TGTGCCAGCGAAGCTCGGAGCGGGGGTGATGAGCAGTTCTTC
few TRBJ2-5 TRBV7-6 NA CASSSHMGFQETQYF TGTGCCAGCAGCTCCCACATGGGATTCCAAGAGACCCAGTACTTC
NA TRBJ2-7 TRBV5-4 NA CASSTGGGGTRTYEQYF TGTGCCAGCAGTACAGGGGGTGGCGGGACTAGGACCTACGAGCAGTACTTC
medium-sized TRBJ2-1 TRBV5-4 NA CASSLESSWNEQFF TGTGCCAGCAGCTTGGAATCCTCTTGGAATGAGCAGTTCTTC
NA TRBJ2-7 TRBV4-1 TRBD2 CASSFQRGNYEQYF TGCGCCAGCAGCTTCCAGCGGGGTAACTACGAGCAGTACTTC
NA TRBJ2-5 TRBV6-5 TRBD1 CASSYQGQGGETQYF TGTGCCAGCAGTTACCAGGGACAGGGGGGAGAGACCCAGTACTTC
few TRBJ1-1 TRBV7-3 NA CASSLEAKNTEAFF TGTGCCAGCAGCTTAGAAGCAAAGAACACTGAAGCTTTCTTT
NA TRBJ1-5 TRBV6-5 NA CASSSQEGNQPQHF TGTGCCAGCAGTTCCCAGGAGGGCAATCAGCCCCAGCATTTT
few TRBJ2-7 TRBV6-5 NA CASSSEGLIYEQYF TGTGCCAGCAGTTCCGAGGGGCTGATCTACGAGCAGTACTTC
NA TRBJ2-7 TRBV7-9 TRBD1 CASSLEGTGIIYEQYF TGTGCCAGCAGCTTAGAGGGGACAGGGATAATCTACGAGCAGTACTTC